Following are 5 T cell receptor beta chains from one sample sequenced in a study of Graves' ophthalmopathy and Graves' hyperthyroidism. The TCR beta CDR3 regions underwent amplification from RNA transcripts. First-round RT-PCR employed HTBI primers, with a second-round multiplex PCR after it. TCRdb re-analysed the multiplex PCR reads in MiXCR, keeping a single row per CDR3 protein. This table holds over 150,000 distinct CDR3 sequences, roughly 37% found once. Sequenced input: peripheral blood. The receptors come from a middle-aged woman with Graves' ophthalmopathy.

Ten or more counts support this clonotype. The gene calls are TRBV5-1 and TRBJ1-1; tentative D call: TRBD1 (5 bases). CDR1 SGHRS and CDR2 YFSETQ come from the germline V gene. This CDR3 region has 14 residues. Between the trimmed V and J ends, which lost 2 bases and 7 bases, there was a span of 15 bases. The CDR3 here is CASSLGPGTGEAFF. The CDR3 DNA reads TGCGCCAGCAGCTTAGGGCCTGGGACGGGTGAAGCTTTCTTT.

The genes are TRBV12-3 or TRBV12-4 and TRBJ1-2, with D hard to call. The CDR3 loop spans 14 amino acids. The germline V and J ends were trimmed by 2 bases and 1 base, with 8 bases remaining between them. The CDR3 loop reads CASSLRNLNYGYTF. CDR3 nucleotides: TGTGCCAGCAGTTTAAGAAACCTTAACTATGGCTACACCTTC.

The rearrangement joins TRBV12-3 or TRBV12-4 to TRBJ2-7; D may be TRBD1 (7 bases). Trimming cost V 3 bases and J 1 base, with 10 bases left between them. The CDR3 extends over 14 amino acids. Written as DNA, the CDR3 is TGTGCCAGCAGTTTCAGGGGGGAGTCCTACGAGCAGTACTTC. Translation gives CASSFRGESYEQYF.

The chain is built from TRBV10-1 and TRBJ1-2; D is perhaps TRBD1 (5 bases). The V and J ends lost 3 bases and 8 bases respectively, with 19 bases between them. This CDR3 contains 15 residues. Germline CDR1 is WNHNN and CDR2 is SYGVQD (reference sequence). The CDR3 DNA is TGCGCCAGCAGTGAATTCCGGGACGGATGGCGAGGCTACACCTTC. This translates into CASSEFRDGWRGYTF.

The CDR3 reads CASSPVLTAAYEQYF. CDR3 nucleotides: TGCGCCAGCAGCCCCGTGTTGACTGCGGCCTACGAGCAGTACTTC. The chain joins TRBV4-1 to TRBJ2-7, with no clear D. V lost 4 bases and J lost 2, with 15 bases in between. This CDR3 region has 15 residues. Per germline, CDR1 MGHRA and CDR2 YSYEKL.